A selection of T cell receptor beta chains follows, all from one sample in a study of vaccination effects on CD4 cells after COVID-19. These TCRs are of unknown antigen specificity. Libraries were prepared by immunoSEQ multiplex PCR; TCRdb keeps only in-frame clonotypes and omits some of them. The top ten clones hold around 28% of a sample with approximately 31,000 clones, just over 70% of them seen once. Sample: CD4+ T cells from PBMCs cultured with a peptide pool, taken before COVID-19 vaccination. The receptor source for this set is a human donor who had a prior SARS-CoV-2 infection. The conserved cysteine and the conserved F or W are not part of the CDR3 here.

CDR3 length: 15; V gene: TRBV4-3; CDR3 protein: ASSPAALAGTDNEQF
CDR3 length: 13; V gene: TRBV19; CDR3 protein: ASSISRGLGYGYT
CDR3 length: 13; V gene: TRBV18; CDR3 protein: ASSPQGQGDYGYT
CDR3 length: 12; V gene: TRBV6-5; CDR3 protein: ASTSGTDGNTIY
CDR3 length: 11; V gene: TRBV7-3; CDR3 protein: ASSPNWGREQY
CDR3 length: 14; V gene: TRBV5-1; CDR3 protein: ASSLASGQVAYEQY
CDR3 length: 12; V gene: TRBV5-3; CDR3 protein: ARSVTSGTDTQY
CDR3 length: 11; V gene: TRBV2; CDR3 protein: ASSEVNPYEQY
CDR3 length: 13; V gene: TRBV9; CDR3 protein: ASSVRGELGGELF
CDR3 length: 14; V gene: TRBV5-4; CDR3 protein: ASSLGRGRDDNEQF
CDR3 length: 11; V gene: TRBV3-1/TRBV3-2; CDR3 protein: ASSLYPGQPQH
CDR3 length: 12; V gene: TRBV2; CDR3 protein: ASSDRRSKNIQY
CDR3 length: 12; V gene: TRBV4-1; CDR3 protein: ASSQDGRWQGAF
CDR3 length: 11; V gene: TRBV7-3; CDR3 protein: ASSSDPTDTQY
CDR3 length: 9; V gene: TRBV6-5; CDR3 protein: ASGTSLAQH
CDR3 length: 12; V gene: TRBV7-2; CDR3 protein: ASSFLGVYDIQY
CDR3 length: 13; V gene: TRBV4-2; CDR3 protein: ASSQDRDRSYEQY
CDR3 length: 14; V gene: TRBV19; CDR3 protein: ASSKPGQGLRNEQF
CDR3 length: 11; V gene: TRBV11-2; CDR3 protein: ASSLSQIYGYT
CDR3 length: 15; V gene: TRBV5-1; CDR3 protein: ASSWPIAGGSTDTQY
CDR3 length: 17; V gene: TRBV7-6; CDR3 protein: ASSKREPTSPGSYNEQF
CDR3 length: 14; V gene: TRBV5-1; CDR3 protein: ASSLEASGGRNEQF
CDR3 length: 11; V gene: TRBV2; CDR3 protein: ASSRETRDTQY
CDR3 length: 11; V gene: TRBV7-2; CDR3 protein: ASSLRSGDGAF
CDR3 length: 11; V gene: TRBV18; CDR3 protein: ASSPRGRTEAF
CDR3 length: 12; V gene: TRBV9; CDR3 protein: ASSRELGNEKLF
CDR3 length: 11; V gene: TRBV10-3; CDR3 protein: AISEGTSFEQF
CDR3 length: 12; V gene: TRBV10-3; CDR3 protein: AISGTGGNTEAF
CDR3 length: 13; V gene: TRBV11-1; CDR3 protein: ASSLGSGNTDTQY
CDR3 length: 11; V gene: TRBV2; CDR3 protein: ASSEAETGWAF
CDR3 length: 12; V gene: TRBV27; CDR3 protein: ASSVNSLNQPQH
CDR3 length: 11; V gene: TRBV6-2/TRBV6-3; CDR3 protein: ASSRKWNTEAF
CDR3 length: 12; V gene: TRBV6-5; CDR3 protein: ASSRTGLTPEAF
CDR3 length: 12; V gene: TRBV2; CDR3 protein: ASTSSRLSYEQY
CDR3 length: 12; V gene: TRBV3-1/TRBV3-2; CDR3 protein: ASSRRGGYNEQF
CDR3 length: 15; V gene: TRBV18; CDR3 protein: ASSPATGRTGANVLT
CDR3 length: 11; V gene: TRBV2; CDR3 protein: ASSLQLGTEAF
CDR3 length: 15; V gene: TRBV7-9; CDR3 protein: ASSQKTGRGSADTQY
CDR3 length: 12; V gene: TRBV11-3; CDR3 protein: ASSLTSGAALQY
CDR3 length: 11; V gene: TRBV9; CDR3 protein: ASSVRATGTQY
CDR3 length: 15; V gene: TRBV10-1; CDR3 protein: ASSATGGGPSSYEQY
CDR3 length: 14; V gene: TRBV10-3; CDR3 protein: AISGSSGGAQETQY
CDR3 length: 13; V gene: TRBV5-1; CDR3 protein: ASSLGTGGHSPLH
CDR3 length: 13; V gene: TRBV5-1; CDR3 protein: ASSLVQGAYNEQF
CDR3 length: 15; V gene: TRBV5-4; CDR3 protein: ASSLAPGQGMNTEAF
CDR3 length: 10; V gene: TRBV5-6; CDR3 protein: ASSFLEQPQH
CDR3 length: 11; V gene: TRBV5-8; CDR3 protein: ASSLYRGTEAF
CDR3 length: 12; V gene: TRBV10-3; CDR3 protein: AISNRDEEPPQH
CDR3 length: 12; V gene: TRBV7-9; CDR3 protein: ASSLGGDRVGGI
CDR3 length: 11; V gene: TRBV14; CDR3 protein: ASSQGLNAEAF
CDR3 length: 12; V gene: TRBV6-1; CDR3 protein: ASSEGGGNQPQH